These 27 T cell receptor beta chains came from one sample sequenced in a study of control samples from healthy donors and cancer patients. Clones were sequenced by immunoSEQ multiplex PCR, and TCRdb holds only the in-frame ones, with some missing. This sample has about 98,000 clones, with around 92% found just once. The sequencing sample was made of blood. The receptors here all came from a woman aged 18-35 years in good health.

The chain recombines TRBV5-5 with TRBJ2-7; 8 bases are a match to TRBD2. J lost 4 bases, V lost 0 bases, and 3 bases had no gene match. Germline lookup yields CDR1 SGHKS and CDR2 YYEKEE (reference sequence). This CDR3 has 14 residues. CDR3 sequence: CASSLAGGRYEQYF. Here the CDR3 DNA reads TGTGCCAGCAGCTTGGCGGGAGGGAGGTACGAGCAGTACTTC.

The chain employs TRBV19 and TRBJ1-5, with 10 bases identical to TRBD1. Losses at the gene ends were 6 bases for V and 0 bases for J; bases not matched to a gene: 8. There are 17 residues in the CDR3. Germline V gives CDR1 LNHDA, CDR2 SQIVND (reference sequence). The CDR3: CASRGQGREYSNQPQHF. CDR3 sequence (DNA): TGTGCCAGTAGGGGACAGGGGAGGGAGTATAGCAATCAGCCCCAGCATTTT.

This clone has only one observation. This chain links TRBV3-1 (or the pseudogene TRBV3-2) with TRBJ1-2, with 9 bases fitting TRBD1. Trimming removed 4 bases from V and 8 bases from J; junction bases left unmatched: 11. This CDR3 comprises 15 residues. Germline values: CDR1 LGHDT, CDR2 YNNKEL (reference sequence). The CDR3 DNA is TGTGCCAGCAGCCCCTCCTGGACAGGGGAATTGGGCTACACCTTC. It codes for CASSPSWTGELGYTF.

This clone is a singleton in its sample. Its ends do not fully match the called genes, so a read error is possible. The genes are TRBV28 and TRBJ1-3, with D possibly TRBD1 on 5 matching bases. The CDR3 has 17 residues. Per germline, CDR1 MDHEN and CDR2 SYDVKM. CDR3 in DNA: TGTGCCAGCAGTTTATCAATCCGGGGCCTCCATGGATACACCATATATTTT. Protein: CASSLSIRGLHGYTIYF. Drawing the rest from reference TRBV28 and TRBJ1-3, the complete variable domain is DVKVTQSSRYLVKRTGEKVFLECVQDMDHENMFWYRQDPGLGLRLIYFSYDVKMKEKGDIPEGYSVSREKKERFSLILESASTNQTSMYLCASSLSIRGLHGYTIYFGEGSWLTVV.

CDR3 loop: CATRSQGGWLGYTF. The DNA of the CDR3 is TGTGCCACCAGAAGCCAGGGGGGATGGCTGGGCTACACCTTC. The V and J genes are TRBV28 and TRBJ1-2, with 7 bases matching TRBD1. Germline V gene data show CDR1 as MDHEN and CDR2 as SYDVKM. CDR3 size: 14 residues. The V segment lost 10 bases and the J segment 8 bases; nucleotides outside the gene matches: 16.

This chain joins TRBV7-2 and TRBJ1-6; D ambiguous. The length of the CDR3 is 13 residues. Germline V gene lookup returns CDR1 SGHTA and CDR2 FQGNSA. V lost 1 base to trimming and J lost 9 bases, with 7 bases between them. This chain's CDR3 is CASSLDPGSPLHF. CDR3 nucleotides: TGTGCCAGCAGCTTAGATCCGGGTTCACCCCTCCACTTT.

This clone was detected a few times. The chain links TRBV15 to TRBJ1-1; D is undetermined. Trimming removed 7 bases from V and 5 bases from J, with 5 bases in between. Germline CDR1 and CDR2: LNHNV and YYDKDF (reference sequence). This CDR3 spans 10 amino acids. Written as DNA, the CDR3 is TGTGCCACCACTCCGACTGAAGCTTTCTTT. Its protein product is CATTPTEAFF.

V is TRBV5-6 and J is TRBJ2-7; no firm D call. This CDR3 region has 13 residues. CDR1 and CDR2 from the germline V gene are SGHDT and YYEEEE. Trimming shortened V by 0 bases and J by 2 bases, and 6 bases separated the two germline ends. The CDR3 loop reads CASSLELAYEQYF. The CDR3 DNA follows: TGTGCCAGCAGCTTGGAGTTAGCCTACGAGCAGTACTTC.

This chain links TRBV20-1 with TRBJ2-1, with D unclear. The V gene lost 3 bases and the J gene lost 4 bases, with 10 bases spanning the gap. The germline CDR1 and CDR2 sequences are DFQATT and SNEGSKA (reference sequence). The CDR3 covers 13 residues. In DNA form, the CDR3 reads TGCAGTGCTAGTCTGACACAGTACAATGAGCAGTTCTTC. Translating gives CSASLTQYNEQFF.

In its sample, this clone was seen once. The chain employs TRBV5-1 and TRBJ1-6, with D uncertain. Trimming removed 0 bases at V and 6 bases at J, with 7 bases between. Germline V CDR1 and CDR2: SGHRS, YFSETQ. The CDR3 totals 14 residues. CDR3 sequence (DNA): TGCGCCAGCAGCTTGGGACCCGTTAATTCACCCCTCCACTTT. Its protein is CASSLGPVNSPLHF.

CDR3 sequence reads: CASSSIYEQYF. The CDR3 nucleotides are TGTGCCAGCAGCTCCATCTACGAGCAGTACTTC. This chain links TRBV11-1 with TRBJ2-7, with D unresolved. This CDR3 has 11 residues. Germline loops: CDR1 SGHAT, CDR2 FQDESV (reference sequence). Trimming left V 4 bases short and J 3 bases short, with 4 bases between.

The chain recombines TRBV6-6 with TRBJ2-2; possibly TRBD2 for D (6 bases). This CDR3 spans 13 amino acids. Germline lookup yields CDR1 MNHNY and CDR2 SVGAGI (reference sequence). V lost 4 bases and J 5 bases, leaving 8 bases between the germline ends. CDR3 sequence: CASSWGDTGELFF. CDR3 nucleotide sequence: TGTGCCAGCAGTTGGGGGGATACCGGGGAGCTGTTTTTT.

The rearrangement uses TRBV4-1 and TRBJ2-2; 9 bases map to TRBD2. CDR1 and CDR2 from the germline V gene are MGHRA and YSYEKL. V trimming: 0 bases; J trimming: 7 bases; junction bases outside the gene matches: 6. CDR3 size: 16 residues. The CDR3 loop is CASSQEAGGPVGELFF. CDR3 in DNA: TGCGCCAGCAGCCAAGAGGCGGGAGGGCCTGTCGGGGAGCTGTTTTTT.

The chain is built from TRBV28 and TRBJ1-6; 9 bases are shared with TRBD1. The CDR3 sequence is 16 residues long. After removal of 4 bases from V and 7 bases from J, the junction contained 8 bases not matched to a gene. Germline values: CDR1 MDHEN, CDR2 SYDVKM. The CDR3 bases are TGTGCCAGCAGTTGGAACCACAGGGGGCTGAATTCACCCCTCCACTTT. It codes for CASSWNHRGLNSPLHF.

V usage is TRBV4-3 and J usage is TRBJ2-1; the D gene is possibly TRBD2 (5 bases). V was cut by 0 bases and J by 12 bases, with 15 bases left in between. The germline V gene encodes CDR1 LGHNA and CDR2 YSLEER. The CDR3 runs to 14 residues. CDR3: CASSQDEFEGSQFF. CDR3 sequence (DNA): TGCGCCAGCAGCCAAGATGAATTCGAGGGTTCGCAGTTCTTC.

This chain joins TRBV19 and TRBJ1-1, with D perhaps TRBD1 (5 bases). Germline CDR1 and CDR2: LNHDA and SQIVND (reference sequence). Trimming removed 6 bases at V and 0 bases at J, with 8 bases between. This CDR3 comprises 13 residues. The chain's CDR3 is CASRTTVNTEAFF. The DNA of the CDR3 is TGTGCCAGTAGAACGACAGTGAACACTGAAGCTTTCTTT.

The J gene is TRBJ1-1, the V gene TRBV30; perhaps TRBD1 as D (5 bases). The CDR3 totals 12 residues. Germline V gene lookup returns CDR1 GTSNPN and CDR2 SVGIG (reference sequence). The V gene lost 6 bases and the J gene lost 4 bases, with 12 bases spanning the gap. CDR3 bases: TGTGCCTGCATCCCCCAGGGCACTGAAGCTTTCTTT. Amino acid sequence: CACIPQGTEAFF. Full variable domain (rest looked up from reference TRBV30 and TRBJ1-1): SQTIHQWPATLVQPVGSPLSLECTVEGTSNPNLYWYRQAAGRGLQLLFYSVGIGQISSEVPQNLSASRPQDRQFILSSKKLLLSDSGFYLCACIPQGTEAFFGQGTRLTVV.

The V gene is TRBV29-1, the J gene TRBJ1-2; the match to TRBD1 covers 7 bases. Germline V gene sequence: CDR1 SQVTM, CDR2 ANQGSEA. J was trimmed by 2 bases and V by 7 bases; bases with no gene match: 7. This CDR3 is built from 13 residues. The CDR3 is CSGRDRGNYGYTF. In DNA form, the CDR3 reads TGCAGCGGGAGGGACAGAGGGAACTATGGCTACACCTTC.

The rearrangement links TRBV4-1 to TRBJ1-1, with D tentatively TRBD1 (6 bases). Trimming shortened V by 1 base and J by 4 bases, and 13 bases separated the two germline ends. In germline, CDR1 is MGHRA, CDR2 YSYEKL. This CDR3 is built from 15 residues. The CDR3 region is CASSQGAGAGTEAFF. Written as DNA, the CDR3 is TGCGCCAGCAGCCAAGGCGCAGGGGCAGGCACTGAAGCTTTCTTT.

This chain links TRBV5-1 with TRBJ1-1; perhaps TRBD1 as D (6 bases). This CDR3 has 13 amino acids. V dropped 0 bases and J dropped 7 bases, with 10 bases sitting between them. Germline V lookup: CDR1 SGHRS, CDR2 YFSETQ. This CDR3 reads CASSLDLDSEAFF. DNA for the CDR3: TGCGCCAGCAGCTTGGATCTGGACAGTGAAGCTTTCTTT.

The rearrangement joins TRBV7-9 to TRBJ1-2, with D perhaps TRBD1 (5 bases). Trimming removed 6 bases from V and 1 base from J, with 12 bases in between. The length of the CDR3 is 14 residues. Germline V gene lookup returns CDR1 SEHNR and CDR2 FQNEAQ (reference sequence). The CDR3 is CASSFSGGNYGYTF. The DNA of the CDR3 is TGTGCCAGCAGTTTCAGTGGGGGTAACTATGGCTACACCTTC.

The rearrangement uses TRBV10-3 and TRBJ2-1; 10 nucleotides line up with TRBD2. Looked up from germline, CDR1 is ENHRY and CDR2 is SYGVKD. The ends lost 6 bases at V and 6 bases at J; junction bases unmatched: 5. The CDR3 runs to 14 residues. The CDR3 spells CAISWTSGTNEQFF. For the CDR3, the DNA is TGTGCCATCAGCTGGACTAGCGGTACCAATGAGCAGTTCTTC.

The chain combines TRBV29-1 with TRBJ2-3; D remains unclear. The CDR3 consists of 11 residues. The V end was cut by 5 bases, the J end by 6 bases, with 9 bases between. Germline CDR1 SQVTM, CDR2 ANQGSEA. CDR3 region: CSVRPEDTQYF. The CDR3 DNA reads TGCAGCGTTCGACCCGAGGATACGCAGTATTTT.

This chain links TRBV15 with TRBJ2-4, with no clear D. Trimming cost V 0 bases and J 10 bases, with 19 bases left between them. The CDR3 loop spans 16 amino acids. Germline CDR1 LNHNV, CDR2 YYDKDF (reference sequence). In DNA form, the CDR3 reads TGTGCCACCAGCAGAGATAAACACAGTTCCCCTGGGATTCAGTACTTC. This gives the protein CATSRDKHSSPGIQYF.

This clone was seen only once. The J gene is TRBJ1-1, the V gene TRBV4-1; D remains unclear. V was clipped by 2 bases and J by 11 bases, with 18 bases between them. The CDR3 has 14 amino acids. Germline V gene sequence: CDR1 MGHRA, CDR2 YSYEKL. The CDR3: CASSQSRPYPRAFF. The CDR3 DNA follows: TGCGCCAGCAGCCAATCCCGGCCCTACCCGCGGGCTTTCTTT.

This chain joins TRBV20-1 and TRBJ2-7; possible D gene TRBD2, 6 bases. CDR1 is DFQATT and CDR2 is SNEGSKA in the germline V gene (reference sequence). The CDR3 spans 11 residues. Trimming shortened V by 4 bases and J by 6 bases, and 10 bases separated the two germline ends. The CDR3 nucleotides are TGCAGTGCTACCCGGGGGAGCGAGCAGTACTTC. It translates to CSATRGSEQYF.

The chain recombines TRBV5-4 with TRBJ1-4, with D hard to call. Germline V gene data show CDR1 as SGHNT and CDR2 as YYREEE (reference sequence). Trimming removed 3 bases from V and 1 base from J, with 13 bases in between. This CDR3 spans 16 amino acids. In DNA form, the CDR3 reads TGTGCCAGCAGCTCCCTAGGAGGCGGAACTAATGAAAAACTGTTTTTT. Translated: CASSSLGGGTNEKLFF.